This passage covers 5 T cell receptor beta chains from one sample sequenced in a study of cytomegalovirus exposure and HLA in healthy donors. PCR amplification relied on 60 Vbeta primers (plus 13 Jbeta primers). The method was immunoSEQ multiplex PCR; TCRdb's version includes in-frame clones alone and lacks a portion of them. The repertoire holds about 140,000 clones, with around 77% as singletons. Sequencing used PBMCs. The origin of the receptors is a man in his late teens or twenties in good health and CMV-seronegative.

V and J are TRBV6-1 and TRBJ2-3; 9 bases agree with TRBD2. With 8 bases clipped from V and 4 bases from J, the junction kept 10 bases outside the gene matches. The germline V gene has CDR1 MNHNS and CDR2 SASEGT. CDR3 length equals 15 residues. DNA for the CDR3: TGTGCCAGCGGAACCGGGACTAGCTTCCCAGATACGCAGTATTTT. Amino acids: CASGTGTSFPDTQYF.

The V call is TRBV10-3, the J call TRBJ2-7; tentatively, D is TRBD2 (5 bases). The CDR3 runs to 14 residues. Between the trimmed V and J ends, which lost 0 bases and 2 bases, there was a span of 8 bases. The germline V gene has CDR1 ENHRY and CDR2 SYGVKD. DNA of the CDR3: TGTGCCATCAGTGAGTCGCCGGAGGCCTACGAGCAGTACTTC. Protein product: CAISESPEAYEQYF.

This chain joins TRBV5-4 and TRBJ2-5, with TRBD1 as a possible D gene (5 bases). The ends were cut back, 6 bases at V and 2 bases at J, with 17 bases in the middle. The CDR3 sequence is 15 residues long. Germline V gene data show CDR1 as SGHNT and CDR2 as YYREEE (reference sequence). The CDR3 protein is CASNEAQGFQETQYF. CDR3 sequence (DNA): TGTGCCAGCAACGAAGCCCAGGGATTTCAAGAGACCCAGTACTTC. The whole variable domain, filled in from reference TRBV5-4 and TRBJ2-5, reads ETGVTQSPTHLIKTRGQQVTLRCSSQSGHNTVSWYQQALGQGPQFIFQYYREEENGRGNFPPRFSGLQFPNYSSELNVNALELDDSALYLCASNEAQGFQETQYFGPGTRLLVL.

The rearrangement links TRBV7-6 to TRBJ1-1, with 7 positions matching TRBD1. The CDR3 is made up of 13 amino acids. The germline V gene encodes CDR1 SGHVS and CDR2 FNYEAQ. Trimming cost V 3 bases and J 7 bases; bases outside gene matches: 5. The CDR3 bases are TGTGCCAGCAGCTTGAACAGGGGAGATGAAGCTTTCTTT. Translating it yields CASSLNRGDEAFF.

The V call is TRBV10-3, the J call TRBJ1-1; D is perhaps TRBD1 (6 bases). The CDR3 is made up of 13 amino acids. Germline loops: CDR1 ENHRY, CDR2 SYGVKD. The ends were cut back, 0 bases at V and 8 bases at J, with 10 bases in the middle. The CDR3 loop is CAISESTGTEAFF. CDR3 coding DNA: TGTGCCATCAGTGAGTCGACCGGGACAGAAGCTTTCTTT.